This TCR beta chain appears in the sequencing data of a study of spatial heterogeneity in lung cancer. TCRdb passed the 5' RACE reads through MiXCR, listing each CDR3 protein once. The sample lists about 23,000 distinct CDR3 sequences, around 5% seen once, with roughly 5% in the top ten. Time point in this sample: sample taken at primary tumor resection. This clonotype was detected ten times or more. The ends were cut back, 0 bases at V and 1 base at J, with 3 bases in the middle. The length of the CDR3 is 13 residues. Germline V gene data show CDR1 as KGHSH and CDR2 as LQKENI. This specimen consisted of PBMCs, obtained at surgery. This TCR was recovered from a male donor with early-stage non-small cell lung cancer. The V gene is TRBV18, the J gene TRBJ2-5; unclear D gene. In nucleotides, the CDR3 is TGTGCCAGCTCACCACCGGGCCAAGAGACCCAGTACTTC. This translates into CASSPPGQETQYF. The full variable domain, rest sourced from reference TRBV18 and TRBJ2-5, is NAGVMQNPRHLVRRRGQEARLRCSPMKGHSHVYWYRQLPEEGLKFMVYLQKENIIDESGMPKERFSAEFPKEGPSILRIQQVVRGDSAAYFCASSPPGQETQYFGPGTRLLVL.